The rows below give T cell receptor beta chains drawn from one sample of a study of Graves' ophthalmopathy and Graves' hyperthyroidism. TCRdb passed the multiplex PCR reads through MiXCR, listing each CDR3 protein once. The sample includes 35,000 to 50,000 distinct CDR3 sequences, approximately 46% of them seen just once. Sequencing used peripheral blood. These receptors were collected from an adult woman with stable Graves' hyperthyroidism. Each CDR3 is given with its conserved first and last residue. Each record gives: CDR3 protein, CDR3 DNA, J gene, V gene, clone size, D gene. D genes are given only for firm matches. The size entry is marked missing in some rows and otherwise reads once, few, many or a size class.

CASSPRLAGGYEQYF | TGTGCCAGCAGCCCCCGACTAGCGGGAGGGTACGAGCAGTACTTC | TRBJ2-7 | TRBV9 | - | TRBD2
CASTERGPRDTQYF | TGTGCCAGCACCGAAAGAGGCCCAAGGGATACGCAGTATTTT | TRBJ2-3 | TRBV7-2 | many | -
CSVSPRHGELFF | TGCAGCGTTTCTCCGAGGCACGGGGAGCTGTTTTTT | TRBJ2-2 | TRBV29-1 | few | -
CASSYGTGEKLFF | TGTGCCAGCAGTTACGGGACGGGGGAAAAACTGTTTTTT | TRBJ1-4 | TRBV6-5 | many | -
CASSPDTNEKLFF | TGTGCCAGCAGTCCGGATACTAATGAAAAACTGTTTTTT | TRBJ1-4 | TRBV27 | many | -
CASSVGTGYTEAFF | TGTGCCAGCAGTGTCGGGACAGGGTACACTGAAGCTTTCTTT | TRBJ1-1 | TRBV6-1 | - | TRBD1
CSAPNTDRGYGYEQYF | TGCAGTGCCCCCAACACGGACAGGGGGTATGGCTACGAGCAGTACTTC | TRBJ2-7 | TRBV20-1 | few | TRBD1
CASSSRPQETQYF | TGTGCCAGCAGCAGTCGGCCCCAAGAGACCCAGTACTTC | TRBJ2-5 | TRBV9 | once | -
CASGQGGGETQYF | TGTGCCAGCGGACAGGGAGGCGGGGAGACCCAGTACTTC | TRBJ2-5 | TRBV25-1 | - | TRBD1
CASSMGPRQPQHF | TGTGCCAGTAGTATGGGCCCACGACAGCCCCAGCATTTT | TRBJ1-5 | TRBV19 | - | -
CSAMTSGRMETQYF | TGCAGTGCTATGACTAGCGGGAGAATGGAGACCCAGTACTTC | TRBJ2-5 | TRBV20-1 | - | TRBD2
CSASAFLREGLDQPQHF | TGCAGTGCTAGTGCATTTCTCAGGGAGGGTTTGGATCAGCCCCAGCATTTT | TRBJ1-5 | TRBV20-1 | - | -
CASQEGTSGRAETQYF | TGTGCCAGCCAAGAGGGGACTAGCGGGAGGGCAGAGACCCAGTACTTC | TRBJ2-5 | TRBV13 | - | TRBD2
CASSQVNSPLHF | TGCGCCAGCAGCCAAGTTAATTCACCCCTCCACTTT | TRBJ1-6 | TRBV4-1 | - | -
CASRGTGGEKLFF | TGTGCCAGCAGGGGGACAGGGGGAGAAAAACTGTTTTTT | TRBJ1-4 | TRBV6-1 | many | TRBD1
CASTERSEQYF | TGTGCCAGCACGGAGAGAAGCGAGCAGTACTTC | TRBJ2-7 | TRBV6-5 | many | -
CASSLGLAGHEQYF | TGTGCCAGCAGCTTGGGACTAGCGGGACACGAGCAGTACTTC | TRBJ2-7 | TRBV5-6 | - | TRBD2
CSATYRGRGYTF | TGCAGTGCTACGTACAGGGGTCGTGGCTACACCTTC | TRBJ1-2 | TRBV20-1 | many | TRBD1
CASSQDSGSSYEQYF | TGCGCCAGCAGCCAAGACAGCGGATCTTCCTACGAGCAGTACTTC | TRBJ2-7 | TRBV4-1 | many | -
CASSERGTEAFF | TGCGCCAGCAGCGAAAGGGGCACTGAAGCTTTCTTT | TRBJ1-1 | TRBV10-1 | many | -
CASSLERGRQPQHF | TGTGCCAGCAGCTTGGAGCGGGGACGTCAGCCCCAGCATTTT | TRBJ1-5 | TRBV5-5 | many | -
CASSSPGQNTEAFF | TGTGCCAGCAGCTCCCCGGGACAGAACACTGAAGCTTTCTTT | TRBJ1-1 | TRBV7-1 | - | -
CASSWGLAGKADTQYF | TGTGCCAGCAGCTGGGGACTAGCGGGAAAAGCAGATACGCAGTATTTT | TRBJ2-3 | TRBV7-2 | many | TRBD2
CASRSGTSSTGELFF | TGTGCCAGCAGGTCCGGGACATCGAGTACCGGGGAGCTGTTTTTT | TRBJ2-2 | TRBV6-5 | many | -
CSAPGTGRTEAFF | TGCAGTGCTCCCGGGACAGGGAGGACTGAAGCTTTCTTT | TRBJ1-1 | TRBV20-1 | few | TRBD1
CASSRIDRLIYEQYF | TGTGCCAGCAGTCGAATAGACAGGTTGATCTACGAGCAGTACTTC | TRBJ2-7 | TRBV27 | many | -
CASSPRGLSGYTF | TGTGCCAGCAGCCCCAGGGGGCTTAGTGGCTACACCTTC | TRBJ1-2 | TRBV12-3/TRBV12-4 | many | TRBD1
CASSQEAYEQYF | TGTGCCAGCAGCCAAGAGGCCTACGAGCAGTACTTC | TRBJ2-7 | TRBV3-1 | many | -
CASIIPGQPNTEAFF | TGTGCCAGTATAATTCCGGGACAACCGAACACTGAAGCTTTCTTT | TRBJ1-1 | TRBV19 | many | -
CASSEFGQGGQPQHF | TGTGCCAGCAGTGAGTTCGGGCAGGGGGGCCAGCCCCAGCATTTT | TRBJ1-5 | TRBV2 | - | TRBD1
CASSQGIAETQYF | TGTGCCTCCAGCCAGGGGATTGCAGAGACCCAGTACTTC | TRBJ2-5 | TRBV3-1 | many | -
CASFRGGYEQYF | TGTGCCAGCTTCCGGGGGGGGTACGAGCAGTACTTC | TRBJ2-7 | TRBV25-1 | - | TRBD2
CASRERAAFF | TGTGCCAGCAGGGAAAGGGCAGCTTTCTTT | TRBJ1-1 | TRBV4-2 | many | -
CSVDMGYTGELFF | TGCAGCGTTGACATGGGGTACACCGGGGAGCTGTTTTTT | TRBJ2-2 | TRBV29-1 | - | -
CASSLPSKTQYF | TGCGCCAGCAGCTTGCCCTCGAAGACCCAGTACTTC | TRBJ2-5 | TRBV5-1 | many | -
CASSPAGGTDTQYF | TGTGCCAGCTCACCTGCTGGGGGCACAGATACGCAGTATTTT | TRBJ2-3 | TRBV18 | few | -
CATSDLARTDTQYF | TGTGCCACCAGTGATTTGGCCCGCACAGATACGCAGTATTTT | TRBJ2-3 | TRBV24-1 | many | -